The entry below gives a single T cell receptor (beta chain) sequence along with its context. Germline CDR1 and CDR2: SGHAT and FQNNGV. This CDR3 region has 14 residues. V lost 4 bases, J lost 0 bases, and 9 bases lay in between. The record originates from a study of glioma-infiltrating T cells after dendritic cell vaccination. TCRdb's copy holds only in-frame clones and misses some; the assay was immunoSEQ multiplex PCR. The sample has hundreds of clones, around 90% seen once. The chain recombines TRBV11-2 with TRBJ1-1; tentatively, D is TRBD1 (6 bases). This receptor was obtained from a human donor with glioblastoma. The specimen was tumor tissue, collected before dendritic cell vaccination. The CDR3 is CASSSRDMNTEAFF. In nucleotides, the CDR3 is TGTGCCAGCAGCTCCCGGGACATGAACACTGAAGCTTTCTTT. The variable domain in full, with the rest retrieved from reference TRBV11-2 and TRBJ1-1, is EAGVAQSPRYKIIEKRQSVAFWCNPISGHATLYWYQQILGQGPKLLIQFQNNGVVDDSQLPKDRFSAERLKGVDSTLKIQPAKLEDSAVYLCASSSRDMNTEAFFGQGTRLTVV.